This note documents a single TCR beta chain sequence. Its antigen remains undetermined. No quality values exist for individual bases; no much larger clone is one base distant. This sample is drawn from a study of a mutant IDH1 vaccine in newly diagnosed glioma (dated by TCRdb to about 2021). Notes on the research overall: In the chemotherapy-containing groups, vaccination started alongside temozolomide cycles, whereas in patients who had radiotherapy alone it started 4-6 weeks after radiotherapy. Longitudinal TCRB deep sequencing was done for 25 to 30 treated patients, wherever samples were available for exploratory analyses. Of the roughly 32 patients who were treated, 62.5% were male and roughly 40% were female, and the mean age was around 40 years. Prior to enrollment, standard therapy consisting of radiotherapy alone, temozolomide alone, or radiochemotherapy with temozolomide had been administered to patients, with the combination being received by most patients. Peripheral blood was collected at six visits: V03 (baseline), V05, V07, V10, V12 and V13. Visit V12 was the week-35 safety follow-up and visit V13 was the week-47 end of study.

What this sample's time point label stands for: week 35, safety follow-up. Each vaccine dose, consisting of 300 ug of a 20-mer mutant IDH1 peptide in Montanide, was administered subcutaneously with topical imiquimod. Across visits V03 through V10, patients got a total of eight vaccinations, given in weeks 1, 3, 5, 7, 11, 15, 19 and 23. The donors had newly diagnosed IDH1-mutant astrocytomas of WHO grade 3 or 4 that showed loss of nuclear ATRX. The samples were drawn from NOA16, a multicentre, single-arm, open-label phase I trial in Germany that tested a mutant IDH1 peptide vaccine in humans for the first time. Genomic DNA for TCRB sequencing was extracted from EDTA blood using the DNeasy Blood and Tissue Kit. The library was prepared using the immunoSEQ multiplex PCR assay. Rearranged TCR beta chain sequences were amplified with the hsTCRB Kit following the manufacturer's protocol. TCRB libraries were sequenced on an Illumina MiSeq. Per the original workflow: The kit vendor's proprietary platform handled demultiplexing, trimming and gene mapping. In its TCRdb copy, this immuneACCESS table keeps in-frame sequences only and misses some clones. Where compared with another copy, unresolved V genes explain less than half of these, and the others have no known cause. V, J and clone size are those of that table, while D and trimming were read from the DNA. This sample is represented by about 26,000 clones; around 78% of them were singletons. 25% to 35% of the sample lies in the top ten.

Results and caveats for the whole study, not just this receptor: Changes in the top peripheral T cell clonotypes picked up by TCRB sequencing did not appear to be linked to pseudoprogression. Immune responses induced by the vaccine were seen in 93.3% of patients across multiple MHC alleles. The authors stated that sample limitations prevented analyses of patient blood samples from being reproduced. Selection of PBMC samples for TCRB deep sequencing was based on availability.

V was cut back by 6 bases and J by 3 bases, leaving a gap of 17 bases between them. The CDR3 has 15 amino acids, counting the end cysteine and phenylalanine. The entry retains the CDR3 DNA only, 45 bases that are in frame from base 1. CDR1 MNHEY and CDR2 SVGAGI are derived from the germline V gene. The source material was PBMCs, sampled from a glioma patient whose treatment included an IDH1 peptide vaccine. The V and J segments used are TRBV6-5 and TRBJ2-5; the D gene is perhaps TRBD1, from 6 matching bases. The sequence was collected from a man aged 30 to 45 with glioma. The CDR3 in this case is CASSPLGGAEETQYF. The sequence in DNA is TGTGCCAGCAGCCCCCTAGGGGGAGCGGAAGAGACCCAGTACTTC.